The source of this T cell receptor (beta chain) is a study of blood T cell repertoires in COVID-19. Study in general: PBMCs, B-cell-depleted T cells, or T cells provided the cDNA or gDNA that made up the material.

CDR1 is SGDLS, CDR2 YYNGEE, per germline. The CDR3 runs 15 residues. Trimming took off 2 bases at V and 4 bases at J, with 12 bases between the two ends. As handled by the study authors: Using reference gene primer amplification, nucleated cell counts were estimated. The table came from immunoSEQ multiplex PCR; TCRdb's copy has only in-frame clones and leaves some out. V, J and clone size are those of that table, while D and trimming were read from the DNA. The sample carries about 310,000 clones, around 85% recorded once. The chain uses TRBV9 and TRBJ1-4; D is undetermined. The origin of this receptor is a man aged 30 to 45 who had recovered from COVID-19. The sample consisted of PBMCs or T cells enriched from blood (not recorded which). The CDR3 sequence: CASSVRGLDNEKLFF. The CDR3 DNA follows: TGTGCCAGCAGCGTCAGAGGGCTGGATAATGAAAAACTGTTTTTT.